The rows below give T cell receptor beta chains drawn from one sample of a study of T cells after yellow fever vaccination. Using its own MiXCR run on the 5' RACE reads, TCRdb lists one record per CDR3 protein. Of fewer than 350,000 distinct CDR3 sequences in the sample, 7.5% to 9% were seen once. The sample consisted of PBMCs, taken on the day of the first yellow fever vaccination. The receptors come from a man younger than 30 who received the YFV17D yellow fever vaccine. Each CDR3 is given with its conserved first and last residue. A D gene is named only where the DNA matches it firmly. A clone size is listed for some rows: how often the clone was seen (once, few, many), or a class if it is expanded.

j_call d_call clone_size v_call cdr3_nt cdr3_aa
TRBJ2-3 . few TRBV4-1 TGCGCCAGCAGCCAAGTCGATCGGGGTGGCACAGATACGCAGTATTTT CASSQVDRGGTDTQYF
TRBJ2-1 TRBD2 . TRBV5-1 TGCGCCAGCAGCTTGTCTGGACTAGCTAGGGATGAGCAGTTCTTC CASSLSGLARDEQFF
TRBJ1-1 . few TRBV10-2 TGCGCCAGCAGTGAGGGTAGGGTAACTGAAGCTTTCTTT CASSEGRVTEAFF
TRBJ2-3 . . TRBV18 TGTGCCAGCTCACCATCAGATACGCAGTATTTT CASSPSDTQYF
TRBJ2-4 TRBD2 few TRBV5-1 TGCGCCAGCAGCTTGAGTGTTGCGGCGGGGGATGGATTAGGCATTCAGTACTTC CASSLSVAAGDGLGIQYF
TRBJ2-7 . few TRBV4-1 TGCGCCAGCAGGGGATTGTCCTACGAGCAGTACTTC CASRGLSYEQYF
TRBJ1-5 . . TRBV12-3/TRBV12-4 TGTGCCAGCAGGGCCCCGGGACACACTAGCAATCAGCCCCAGCATTTT CASRAPGHTSNQPQHF
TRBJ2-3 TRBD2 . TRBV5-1 TGCGCCAGCAGCAGGACTAGCGGCCTCACAGATACGCAGTATTTT CASSRTSGLTDTQYF
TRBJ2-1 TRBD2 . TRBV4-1 TGCGCCAGCAGCCGCGGGACTAGCGTTTACAATGAGCAGTTCTTC CASSRGTSVYNEQFF
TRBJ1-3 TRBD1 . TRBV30 TGTGCCTGGAGTGCCCTGGGACAGGGAAACACCATATATTTT CAWSALGQGNTIYF
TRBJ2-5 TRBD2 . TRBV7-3 TGTGCCAGCAGCGAATGGGGGAGGGCTAGCGGGGTCCAAGAGACCCAGTACTTC CASSEWGRASGVQETQYF
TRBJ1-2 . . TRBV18 TGTGCCAGCTCGTACGACAGGACACTTAACTATGGCTACACCTTC CASSYDRTLNYGYTF
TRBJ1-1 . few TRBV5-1 TGCGCCAGCAGCCCTGCGCCCTTGAACACTGAAGCTTTCTTT CASSPAPLNTEAFF
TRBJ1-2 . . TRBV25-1 TGTGCCAGCAGTGAAACAGGGAACTATGGCTACACCTTC CASSETGNYGYTF
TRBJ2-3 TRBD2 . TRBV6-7 TGTGCCAGCAGTTGTGAGGGGACTAGCGGAGGGACAGATACGCAGTATTTT CASSCEGTSGGTDTQYF
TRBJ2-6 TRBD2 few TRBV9 TGTGCCAGCAGCGGTCGGGATGGGGGGGTTGGGGCCAACGTCCTGACTTTC CASSGRDGGVGANVLTF
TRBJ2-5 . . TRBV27 TGTGCCAGCAGGGAATTAGCGGAGGGGAGGGAGACCCAGTACTTC CASRELAEGRETQYF
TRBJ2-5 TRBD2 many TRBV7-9 TGTGCCAGCAGTCAGACTAGCGGGACCCAGTACTTC CASSQTSGTQYF
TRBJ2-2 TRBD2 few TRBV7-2 TGTGCCAGCAGAGTGACTAGCGGAACCACCGGGGAGCTGTTTTTT CASRVTSGTTGELFF
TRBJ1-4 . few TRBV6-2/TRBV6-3 TGTGCCAGCAGACAGGAGATGGAAGAAAAACTGTTTTTT CASRQEMEEKLFF
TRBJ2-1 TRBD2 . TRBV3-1 TGTGCCTGCTGCCAATTAGCGGGGGGGCGTAGGAATGAGCAGTTCTTC CACCQLAGGRRNEQFF
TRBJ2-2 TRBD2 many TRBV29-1 TGCAGCGCCTCAAGCGGGGGGGCTGACGGGGAGCTGTTTTTT CSASSGGADGELFF
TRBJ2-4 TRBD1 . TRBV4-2 TGTGCCAGCAACCTAGCCGGGACAGGGAAAAACATTCAGTACTTC CASNLAGTGKNIQYF
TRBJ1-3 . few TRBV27 TGTGCCAGCAGTGTGGGGCCGACTTTAAGCTCTGGAAACACCATATATTTT CASSVGPTLSSGNTIYF
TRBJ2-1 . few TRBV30 TGTGCCTGGAGCCTCGATAGGGGGGGGGTTAGCTCCTACAATGAGCAGTTCTTC CAWSLDRGGVSSYNEQFF
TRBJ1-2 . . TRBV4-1 TGCGCCAGCAGCCACGCAGGGATCGACTATGGCTACACCTTC CASSHAGIDYGYTF
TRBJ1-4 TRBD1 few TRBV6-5 TGTGCCAGCAGTTACTCGATGCCGGGACAGACGAATGAAAAACTGTTTTTT CASSYSMPGQTNEKLFF
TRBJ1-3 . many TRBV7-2 TGTGCCAGCAGCAATAGACTGAGCTCTGGAAACACCATATATTTT CASSNRLSSGNTIYF
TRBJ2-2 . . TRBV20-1 TGCAGTGCTAGTTTGGGGGGGGCAGAGGTCGGGGAGCTGTTTTTT CSASLGGAEVGELFF
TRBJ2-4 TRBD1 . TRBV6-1 TGTGCCAGCAGTACCGGGACAGGGGAAATTGTAGCCAAAAACATTCAGTACTTC CASSTGTGEIVAKNIQYF
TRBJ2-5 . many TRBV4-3 TGCGCCAGCAGCCAAGGCCGAGTCCGGGCCTTCCAAGAGACCCAGTACTTC CASSQGRVRAFQETQYF
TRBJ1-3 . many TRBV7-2 TGTGCCAGCAGCTTCAGGGAAGGAGGAAACACCATATATTTT CASSFREGGNTIYF
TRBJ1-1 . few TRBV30 TGTGCCTGGAGTGTACGTGAGGGAACTGAAGCTTTCTTT CAWSVREGTEAFF
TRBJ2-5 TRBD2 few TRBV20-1 TGCAGTGCTAGAGGGACTAGCTTACAAGAGACCCAGTACTTC CSARGTSLQETQYF
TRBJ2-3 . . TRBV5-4 TGTGCCAGCAGCCCGGACTGGGCCACAGATACGCAGTATTTT CASSPDWATDTQYF
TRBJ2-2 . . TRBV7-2 TGTGCCAGCAGCCTAAGTTCGACAGGCGGGGAGCTGTTTTTT CASSLSSTGGELFF
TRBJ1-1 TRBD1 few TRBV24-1 TGTGCCACCAGAAGGACAGGGGACACTGAAGCTTTCTTT CATRRTGDTEAFF
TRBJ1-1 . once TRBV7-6 TGTGCCAGCAGCCCGACAGTCGTGAACACTGAAGCTTTCTTT CASSPTVVNTEAFF
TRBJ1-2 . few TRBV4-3 TGCGCCAGCAGCCAAGGGGGAGGTGACCGCTATGGCTACACCTTC CASSQGGGDRYGYTF
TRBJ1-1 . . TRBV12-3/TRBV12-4 TGTGCCAGCACCAATCTCCGGGGGAACACTGAAGCTTTCTTT CASTNLRGNTEAFF
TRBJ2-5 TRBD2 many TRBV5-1 TGCGCCAGCAGCTTGGATATGAAACCCGGGACTAGCGGGGGAGAGACCCAGTACTTC CASSLDMKPGTSGGETQYF
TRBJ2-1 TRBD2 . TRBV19 TGTGCCAGTAGTATCGGGGGGGCGAGCAATGAGCAGTTCTTC CASSIGGASNEQFF
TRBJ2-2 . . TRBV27 TGTGCCAGCAGTTTGGGGCCTGGGACGAACGGGGAGCTGTTTTTT CASSLGPGTNGELFF
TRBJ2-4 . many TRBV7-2 TGTGCCAGCAGCTTAGGGGGGTCTGTGAACATTCAGTACTTC CASSLGGSVNIQYF
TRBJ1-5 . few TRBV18 TGTGCCAGCTCAAAAAGCGGCGCAGCTCACGTTCAGCCCCAGCATTTT CASSKSGAAHVQPQHF
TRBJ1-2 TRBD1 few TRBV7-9 TGTGCCAGCCGTAAAAAGACAGGGGCCTATGGCTACACCTTC CASRKKTGAYGYTF
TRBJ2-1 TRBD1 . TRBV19 TGTGCCAGTAGTTTCAACCGGGACAGGGTCAATGAGCAGTTCTTC CASSFNRDRVNEQFF
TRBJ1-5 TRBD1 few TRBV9 TGTGCCAGCAGCGTAGCCAGGACAGGGGGCGGGTTAAGCAATCAGCCCCAGCATTTT CASSVARTGGGLSNQPQHF
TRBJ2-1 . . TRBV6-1 TGTGCCAGCAGTGAAATCTGGGGGGATCGTGAGCAGTTCTTC CASSEIWGDREQFF
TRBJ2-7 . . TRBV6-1 TGTGCCAGCAGGTCCAGGGACGGAGCTGTCTACGAGCAGTACTTC CASRSRDGAVYEQYF
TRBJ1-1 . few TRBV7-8 TGTGCCAGCAGCTTATTCTCGAACACTGAAGCTTTCTTT CASSLFSNTEAFF
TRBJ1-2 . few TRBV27 TGTGCCAGTCGATCCCTAGGCGGGGGAACCACCAACTATGGCTACACCTTC CASRSLGGGTTNYGYTF
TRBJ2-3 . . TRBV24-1 TGTGCCACCAGTGGCCCGGTCGGGGCAGATACGCAGTATTTT CATSGPVGADTQYF
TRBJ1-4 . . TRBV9 TGTGCCAGCAGCGTAGCGCAGGAAGAAAAACTGTTTTTT CASSVAQEEKLFF
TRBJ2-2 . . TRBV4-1 TGCGCCAGCAGCCAAGGGTTTTGGGGGAGCACCGGGGAGCTGTTTTTT CASSQGFWGSTGELFF
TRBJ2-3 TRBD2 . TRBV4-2 TGTGCCAGCAGCCGAAACCAACTAGCGGGGGGGGGAGATACGCAGTATTTT CASSRNQLAGGGDTQYF
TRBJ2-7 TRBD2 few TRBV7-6 TGTGCCAGCAATTCGGGGGGGTTGGACGAGCAGTACTTC CASNSGGLDEQYF
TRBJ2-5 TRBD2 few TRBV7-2 TGTGCCAGCAGCTTACGCCCTAGCGGGGGCGCAGAGACCCAGTACTTC CASSLRPSGGAETQYF
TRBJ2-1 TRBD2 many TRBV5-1 TGCGCCAGCAGCTTCGGCGGGGGGGCCCACAATGAGCAGTTCTTC CASSFGGGAHNEQFF